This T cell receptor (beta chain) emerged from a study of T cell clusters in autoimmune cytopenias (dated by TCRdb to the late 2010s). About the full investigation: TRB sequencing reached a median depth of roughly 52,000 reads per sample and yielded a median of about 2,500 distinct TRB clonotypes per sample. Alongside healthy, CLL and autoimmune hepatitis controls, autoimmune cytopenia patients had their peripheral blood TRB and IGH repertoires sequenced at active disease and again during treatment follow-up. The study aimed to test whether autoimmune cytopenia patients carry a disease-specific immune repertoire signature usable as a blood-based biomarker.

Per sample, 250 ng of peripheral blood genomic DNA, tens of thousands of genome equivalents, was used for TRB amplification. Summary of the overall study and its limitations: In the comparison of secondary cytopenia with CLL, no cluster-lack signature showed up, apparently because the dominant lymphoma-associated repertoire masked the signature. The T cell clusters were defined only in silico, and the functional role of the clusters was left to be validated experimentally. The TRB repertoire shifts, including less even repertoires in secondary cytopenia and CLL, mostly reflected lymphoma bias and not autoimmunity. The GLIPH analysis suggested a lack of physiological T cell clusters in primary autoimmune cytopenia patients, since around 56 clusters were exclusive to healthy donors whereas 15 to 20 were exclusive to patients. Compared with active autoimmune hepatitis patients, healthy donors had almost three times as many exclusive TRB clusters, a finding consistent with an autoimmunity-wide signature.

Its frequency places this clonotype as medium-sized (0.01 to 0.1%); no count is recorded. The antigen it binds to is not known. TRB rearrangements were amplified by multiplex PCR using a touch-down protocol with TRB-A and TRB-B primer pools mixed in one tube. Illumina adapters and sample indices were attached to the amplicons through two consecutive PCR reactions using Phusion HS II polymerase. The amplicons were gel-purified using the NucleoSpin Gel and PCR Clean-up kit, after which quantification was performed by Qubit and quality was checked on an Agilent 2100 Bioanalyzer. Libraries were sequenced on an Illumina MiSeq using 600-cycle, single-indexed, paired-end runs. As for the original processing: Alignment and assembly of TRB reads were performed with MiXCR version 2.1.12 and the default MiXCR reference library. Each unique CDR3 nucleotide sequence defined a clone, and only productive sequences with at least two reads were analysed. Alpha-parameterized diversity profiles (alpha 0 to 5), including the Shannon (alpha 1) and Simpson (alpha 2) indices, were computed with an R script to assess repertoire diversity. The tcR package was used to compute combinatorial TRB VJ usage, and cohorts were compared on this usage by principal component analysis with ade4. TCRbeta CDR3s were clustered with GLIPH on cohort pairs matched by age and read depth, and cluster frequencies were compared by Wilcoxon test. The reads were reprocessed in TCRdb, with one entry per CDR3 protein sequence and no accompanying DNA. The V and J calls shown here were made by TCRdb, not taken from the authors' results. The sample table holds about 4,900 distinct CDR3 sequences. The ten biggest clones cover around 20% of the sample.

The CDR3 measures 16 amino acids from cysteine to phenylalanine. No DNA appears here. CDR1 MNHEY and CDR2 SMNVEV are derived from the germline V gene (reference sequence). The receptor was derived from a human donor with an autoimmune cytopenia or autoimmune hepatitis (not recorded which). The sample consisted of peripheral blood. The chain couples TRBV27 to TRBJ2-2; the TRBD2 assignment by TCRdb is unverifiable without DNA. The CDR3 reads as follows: CASSLAGGKRTGELFF.